The following is a T cell receptor beta chain sequence with its context. The antigen is undetermined. This entry belongs to a study of OX40 agonist ivuxolimab in advanced cancers. Overall study results and limits: The study observed clonal expansion of CD4+ and CD8+ blood T cells by week 6 at 0.1 to 3.0 mg/kg.

The protocol was immunoSEQ multiplex PCR, while the TCRdb copy is restricted to in-frame clones and leaves out a portion. Of approximately 83,000 clones in the sample, roughly 80% were seen once. Germline CDR1 reads SGHVS; CDR2 reads FQNEAQ. Trimming stripped 1 base from V and 4 bases from J, with 10 bases between. The CDR3 extends over 14 amino acids. The sample in question was CD4+ or CD8+ T cells sorted from blood, obtained in a trial of the OX40 agonist ivuxolimab. The clonotype was recovered from an adult with an advanced solid tumor such as melanoma, head and neck, liver or kidney cancer. V and J are TRBV7-8 and TRBJ1-1; D not resolved. The CDR3 spells CASSLGSRGTEAFF. The CDR3 region has the DNA TGTGCCAGCAGCTTAGGGTCCCGGGGCACTGAAGCTTTCTTT.